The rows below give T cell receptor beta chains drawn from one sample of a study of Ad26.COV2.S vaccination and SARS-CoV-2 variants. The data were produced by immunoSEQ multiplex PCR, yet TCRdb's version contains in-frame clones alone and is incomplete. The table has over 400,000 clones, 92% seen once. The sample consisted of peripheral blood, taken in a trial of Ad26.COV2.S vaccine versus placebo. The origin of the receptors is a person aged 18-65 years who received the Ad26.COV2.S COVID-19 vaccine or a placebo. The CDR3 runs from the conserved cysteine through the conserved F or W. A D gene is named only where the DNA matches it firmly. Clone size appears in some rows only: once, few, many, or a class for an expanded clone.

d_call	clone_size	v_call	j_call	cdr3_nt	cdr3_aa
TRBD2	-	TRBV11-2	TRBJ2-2	TGTGCCAGCAGCTTAACTAGCGGTCCGAACACCGGGGAGCTGTTTTTT	CASSLTSGPNTGELFF
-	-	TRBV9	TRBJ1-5	TGTGCCAGCAGCGTATCAGGGACGGGTCAGCCCCAGCATTTT	CASSVSGTGQPQHF
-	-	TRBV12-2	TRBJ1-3	TGTGCAAGTCGGAGACTCTGGACAGGTCCCGCTCCTAAAGACACCATATATTTT	CASRRLWTGPAPKDTIYF
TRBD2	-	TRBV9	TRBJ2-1	TGTGCCAGCAGCGCCCGGGGACTAGACAATGAGCAGTTCTTC	CASSARGLDNEQFF
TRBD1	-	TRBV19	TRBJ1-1	TGTGCCAGTAGTCCTCTCAGGACAGGGGAGATTACTGAAGCTTTCTTT	CASSPLRTGEITEAFF
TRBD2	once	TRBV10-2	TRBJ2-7	TGCGCCAGCAGCACTAGCGGGGGGTATTACGAGCAGTACTTC	CASSTSGGYYEQYF
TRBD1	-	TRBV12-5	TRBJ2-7	TGTGCTAGTGGTTTGGTAACAGGGGAACTCTACGAGCAGTACTTC	CASGLVTGELYEQYF
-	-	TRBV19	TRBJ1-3	TGTGCCAGTATCGCAGGGCAGGTCTCTGGAAACACCATATATTTT	CASIAGQVSGNTIYF
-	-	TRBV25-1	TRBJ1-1	TGTGCCAGCAGTGAATACTCCTTGAGTACTGAAGCTTTCTTT	CASSEYSLSTEAFF
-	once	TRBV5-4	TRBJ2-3	TGTGCCAGCAGCTCGTTAGGGACTAGCACAGATACGCAGTATTTT	CASSSLGTSTDTQYF
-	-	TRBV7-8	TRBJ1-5	TGTGCCAGCAGCTTAGGGTTCGGAGTTAGCAATCAGCCCCAGCATTTT	CASSLGFGVSNQPQHF
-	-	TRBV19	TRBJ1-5	TGTGCCAGTAGTATTCGGCTTCAGCCCCAGCATTTT	CASSIRLQPQHF
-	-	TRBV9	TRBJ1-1	TGTGCCAGCAGCTCCTTGGGGGCGGACACTGAAGCTTTCTTT	CASSSLGADTEAFF
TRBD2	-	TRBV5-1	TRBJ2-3	TGCGCCAGCAGCTCGGGACCGGGGTCGGGGGGGCCCGCCGCCGATACGCAGTATTTT	CASSSGPGSGGPAADTQYF
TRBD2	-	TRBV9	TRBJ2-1	TGTGCCAGCAGCGCCTCCGGGACTAGCTACAATGAGCAGTTCTTC	CASSASGTSYNEQFF
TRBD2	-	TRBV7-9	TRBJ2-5	TGTGCCAGCAGCTATAGCGGGGTGGATGGGGAGACCCAGTACTTC	CASSYSGVDGETQYF
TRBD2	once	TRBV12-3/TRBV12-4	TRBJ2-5	TGTGCCAGCAGTTTTGCGGGGGACGAGACCCAGTACTTC	CASSFAGDETQYF
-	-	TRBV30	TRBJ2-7	TGTGCCTGGAGAGGTCAGCGCTACGAGCAGTACTTC	CAWRGQRYEQYF
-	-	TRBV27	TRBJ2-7	TGTGCCAGCAGTTTATCGCTCTCCTACGAGCAGTACTTC	CASSLSLSYEQYF
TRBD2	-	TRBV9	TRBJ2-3	TGTGCCAGCAGCGCCCATACCGGGACTAGCGGGGGGCTCCGGGGAACAGATACGCAGTATTTT	CASSAHTGTSGGLRGTDTQYF
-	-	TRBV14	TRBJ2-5	TGTGCCAGCAGTTGGGGTGCTCAAGAGACCCAGTACTTC	CASSWGAQETQYF
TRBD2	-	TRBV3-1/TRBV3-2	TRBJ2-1	TGTGCCAGCAGCCTCAAGGGCTCAGAACGGGGGGGCCTGAACAATGAGCAGTTCTTC	CASSLKGSERGGLNNEQFF
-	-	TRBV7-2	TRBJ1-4	TGTGCCAGCAGCTTGAGCGGGGAAAAACTGTTTTTT	CASSLSGEKLFF
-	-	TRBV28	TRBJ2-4	TGTGCCGTCGAGGAGGCCAAAAACATTCAGTACTTC	CAVEEAKNIQYF
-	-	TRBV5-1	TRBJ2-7	TGCGCCAGCAGCTCGGACCCTCGGACCTACGAGCAGTACTTC	CASSSDPRTYEQYF
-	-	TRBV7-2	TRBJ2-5	TGTGCCAGCAGCAAACCCTACCCTGGGACCGAAGAGACCCAGTACTTC	CASSKPYPGTEETQYF
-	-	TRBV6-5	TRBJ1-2	TGTGCCAGCACTCCCTGGAACTATGGCTACACCTTC	CASTPWNYGYTF
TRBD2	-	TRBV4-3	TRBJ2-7	TGCGCCAGCAGCCAAGATCGGCGGGGGGACTCCTACGAGCAGTACTTC	CASSQDRRGDSYEQYF
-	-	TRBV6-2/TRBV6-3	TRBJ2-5	TGTGCCAGCAGTTACGGTCTGAAGGAGACCCAGTACTTC	CASSYGLKETQYF
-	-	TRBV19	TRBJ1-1	TGTGCCAGTAGTTTCAGGGGAGGGTCTAGTAACACTGAAGCTTTCTTT	CASSFRGGSSNTEAFF
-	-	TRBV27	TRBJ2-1	TGTGCCAGCAGTGCTAGGGGCGTGATTTTGAATGAGCAGTTCTTC	CASSARGVILNEQFF
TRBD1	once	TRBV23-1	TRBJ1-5	TGCGCCAGCAGTCCTGGCCGGGACAGGTCATTAGATCAGCCCCAGCATTTT	CASSPGRDRSLDQPQHF
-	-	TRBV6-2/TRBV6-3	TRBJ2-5	TGTGCCAGCAGTTATGCTAGCGCTAAAGAGACCCAGTACTTC	CASSYASAKETQYF
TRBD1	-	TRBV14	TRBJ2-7	TGTGCCAGCAGCCAAAATACAGGGGGCTTGTTGGGCGAGCAGTACTTC	CASSQNTGGLLGEQYF
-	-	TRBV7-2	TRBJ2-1	TGTGCCAGCAGCTCCCGGGACGGATCCAATTTGCATGAGCAGTTCTTC	CASSSRDGSNLHEQFF
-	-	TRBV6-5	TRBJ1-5	TGTGCCAGCAGGACAGCGTATAGCAATCAGCCCCAGCATTTT	CASRTAYSNQPQHF
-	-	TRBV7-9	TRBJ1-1	TGTGCCAGCAGCTTAACGGGGTTGGAGGGCTTACCTGAAGCTTTCTTT	CASSLTGLEGLPEAFF
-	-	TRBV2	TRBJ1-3	TGTGCCAGCAGTTATGACAGCCTAAAGAACTCTGGAAACACCATATATTTT	CASSYDSLKNSGNTIYF
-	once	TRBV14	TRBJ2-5	TGTGCCAGCAGTCCGAGGGAACGGGGGGAGACCCAGTACTTC	CASSPRERGETQYF
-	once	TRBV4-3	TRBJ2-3	TGCGCCAGCAGCCAAGATCCAAAAGATACGCAGTATTTT	CASSQDPKDTQYF
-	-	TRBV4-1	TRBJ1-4	TGCGCCAGCAGCCAAGTAGTTTTAGGGGCTGAAAAACTGTTTTTT	CASSQVVLGAEKLFF
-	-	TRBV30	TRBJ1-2	TGTGCCTGGAGTGTTCACGGGGACTATGGCTACACCTTC	CAWSVHGDYGYTF
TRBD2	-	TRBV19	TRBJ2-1	TGTGCCAGTAGTATAGGAGTGGGACTAGCGGGGGTTGAGCAGTTCTTC	CASSIGVGLAGVEQFF
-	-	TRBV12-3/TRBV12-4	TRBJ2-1	TGTGCCAGCAGTTTTTGGGACTCCAATGAGCAGTTCTTC	CASSFWDSNEQFF
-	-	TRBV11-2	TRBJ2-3	TGTGCCAGCAGCTTAGGTAGGGATACGCAGTATTTT	CASSLGRDTQYF
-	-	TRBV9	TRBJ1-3	TGTGCCAGCAGCCCCCAGGTGGACCCAGGAAACACCATATATTTT	CASSPQVDPGNTIYF
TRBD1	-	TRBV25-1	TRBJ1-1	TGTGCCAGCTCATGGACAGGGGGTGGTGAAGCTTTCTTT	CASSWTGGGEAFF
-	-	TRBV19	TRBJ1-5	TGTGCCAGTAGTATAGATATCGGGGGGCTAGCGCAGCCCCAGCATTTT	CASSIDIGGLAQPQHF
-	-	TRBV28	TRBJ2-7	TGTGCCAGCAGTTTTCGAGGTGGCGGGCAGTACTTC	CASSFRGGGQYF
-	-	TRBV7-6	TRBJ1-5	TGTGCCAGCAGCTTATACCCCCCCCGACAGTTCAATAGCAATCAGCCCCAGCATTTT	CASSLYPPRQFNSNQPQHF
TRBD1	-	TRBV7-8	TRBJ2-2	TGTGCCAGCAGCCTCTCTTTGGGACAGTCGAACACCGGGGAGCTGTTTTTT	CASSLSLGQSNTGELFF
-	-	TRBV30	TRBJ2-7	TGTGCCTGGATCGGGGGGCTCTCCTACGAGCAGTACTTC	CAWIGGLSYEQYF
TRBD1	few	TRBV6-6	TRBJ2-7	TGTGCCAGCAGGCGGGGGACAGGGGGCGACGAGCAGTACTTC	CASRRGTGGDEQYF
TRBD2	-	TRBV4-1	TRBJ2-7	TGCGCCAGCAGCCAACTTGCTAGCGGGGGCCTGAGATCCTACGAGCAGTACTTC	CASSQLASGGLRSYEQYF
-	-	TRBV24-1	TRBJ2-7	TGTGCCACCAGTGATGAGGGTCGCAACGACGAGCAGTACTTC	CATSDEGRNDEQYF
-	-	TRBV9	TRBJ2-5	TGTGCCAGCAGCGTAGATGCGGGACAAGAGACCCAGTACTTC	CASSVDAGQETQYF